These 11 T cell receptor beta chains originate from one sample sequenced in a study of a mutant IDH1 vaccine in newly diagnosed glioma. Time point denoted: week 35, safety follow-up. Doses consisted of 300 ug of mutant IDH1 20-mer peptide each, paired with topical imiquimod. Clones were sequenced by immunoSEQ multiplex PCR, and TCRdb holds only the in-frame ones, with some missing. Here the sample spans 60,000 or so clones, under 90% being singletons. These receptors' targets are unknown. The sequenced sample was PBMCs, obtained from a glioma patient whose treatment included an IDH1 peptide vaccine. The receptors were gathered from a man aged 25 to 40 with glioma.

Only one count was recorded for this clone. This sequence joins TRBV18 and TRBJ1-2; 7 nucleotides agree with TRBD1. V lost 3 bases to trimming and J lost 4 bases; unmatched junction nucleotides: 20. Looked up from germline, CDR1 is KGHSH and CDR2 is LQKENI. This CDR3 is built from 19 residues. CDR3 loop: CASSPQTVDRKKIGYGYTF. CDR3 in DNA: TGTGCCAGCTCACCCCAGACCGTGGACAGGAAGAAGATTGGCTATGGCTACACCTTC.

V and J are TRBV9 and TRBJ1-4; possibly TRBD1 for D (5 bases). Germline CDR1 is SGDLS and CDR2 is YYNGEE. This CDR3 is 15 amino acids long. Trimming removed 0 bases at V and 7 bases at J, with 13 bases between. Here the CDR3 reads CASSVGSGEGEKLFF. Here the CDR3 DNA reads TGTGCCAGCAGCGTAGGATCGGGGGAGGGTGAAAAACTGTTTTTT.

This clone was detected only a few times. The V gene is TRBV12-5, the J gene TRBJ2-2, with D possibly matching TRBD1 (6 bases). Germline V gene lookup returns CDR1 LGHNT and CDR2 FRNRAP. The CDR3 runs 11 residues. Trimming took off 7 bases at V and 6 bases at J, with 6 bases between the two ends. The CDR3 loop is CASAGAGELFF. In DNA, the CDR3 is TGTGCTAGTGCAGGGGCCGGGGAGCTGTTTTTT.

The chain couples TRBV7-9 to TRBJ1-1; 10 bases fit TRBD1. The junction had 10 bases not matched to a gene; V was cut back by 0 bases and J by 0 bases. The germline CDR1 and CDR2 sequences are SEHNR and FQNEAQ (reference sequence). The length of the CDR3 is 19 residues. The CDR3, as DNA: TGTGCCAGCAGCTTAGCGCTGGGACAGGGGTGGGCCGTGAACACTGAAGCTTTCTTT. It specifies CASSLALGQGWAVNTEAFF.

This clone was recorded a few times. The CDR3: CASSSNRQPQHF. Here the CDR3 DNA reads TGTGCCAGCAGCTCGAATAGGCAGCCCCAGCATTTT. V and J are TRBV7-9 and TRBJ1-5; no reliable D call. Trimming pared 4 bases from V and 7 bases from J, leaving 8 bases between. The CDR3 loop spans 12 amino acids. The germline gives CDR1 SEHNR, CDR2 FQNEAQ (reference sequence).

This chain links TRBV5-1 with TRBJ1-1, with 11 bases identical to TRBD1. Looked up from germline, CDR1 is SGHRS and CDR2 is YFSETQ. This CDR3 is built from 15 residues. The V gene end was trimmed by 0 bases and the J gene end by 2 bases; junction bases not matched to a gene: 0. The CDR3 nucleotides are TGCGCCAGCAGCTTGGGGACAGGGGGCAACACTGAAGCTTTCTTT. This sequence encodes CASSLGTGGNTEAFF.

This clone has just a few counts. The chain joins TRBV2 to TRBJ1-2; D unclear. Trimming pared 5 bases from V and 8 bases from J, leaving 9 bases between. CDR3 length: 11 amino acids. The germline gives CDR1 SNHLY, CDR2 FYNNEI. The CDR3 is CASSPQNGYTF. As DNA, the CDR3 is TGTGCCAGCAGTCCCCAGAACGGCTACACCTTC. Using reference TRBV2 and TRBJ1-2 for the parts outside the CDR3, the full variable domain is EPEVTQTPSHQVTQMGQEVILRCVPISNHLYFYWYRQILGQKVEFLVSFYNNEISEKSEIFDDQFSVERPDGSNFTLKIRSTKLEDSAMYFCASSPQNGYTFGSGTRLTVV.

This clone appeared a few times. The J gene is TRBJ1-1, the V gene TRBV6-4; 9 bases map to TRBD1. Germline CDR1 is MRHNA and CDR2 is SNTAGT. This CDR3 spans 14 amino acids. J gave up 4 bases and V 6 bases, and 6 bases lay outside the gene matches. This CDR3 reads CASRAGTGITEAFF. The CDR3, as DNA: TGTGCCAGCAGAGCCGGGACAGGGATCACTGAAGCTTTCTTT.

This chain joins TRBV7-6 and TRBJ2-7; TRBD2 might be the D (5 bases). The CDR3 spans 14 residues. The V gene's germline CDR1 is SGHVS and CDR2 FNYEAQ. V lost 5 bases and J 1 base, leaving 12 bases between the germline ends. CDR3 region: CASSPERSSYEQYF. CDR3 in DNA: TGTGCCAGCAGCCCGGAGCGGTCTTCCTACGAGCAGTACTTC.

The chain couples TRBV27 to TRBJ1-2; D unresolved. This CDR3 is built from 15 residues. Trimming stripped 1 base from V and 2 bases from J, with 11 bases between. CDR1 and CDR2 from the germline V gene are MNHEY and SMNVEV (reference sequence). The CDR3 nucleotides read TGTGCCAGCAGTTTATTAGCTGGCTCCAACTATGGCTACACCTTC. This codes for CASSLLAGSNYGYTF.

J is TRBJ2-7 and V is TRBV5-1; a possible D gene is TRBD1 (6 bases). The CDR3 is 15 residues long. CDR1 is SGHRS and CDR2 is YFSETQ in the germline V gene. V was cut by 5 bases and J by 5 bases, with 20 bases left in between. The CDR3 DNA is TGCGCCAGCAGGGGGCGTTCCGGGACAATCCACGAGCAGTACTTC. Translated: CASRGRSGTIHEQYF.